One sample yielded the 19 T cell receptor beta chains listed below, sequenced in a study of shared clonotypes between healthy human individuals. Some clones are missing from TCRdb's copy, which holds only in-frame ones; the method was immunoSEQ multiplex PCR. This table has some 470,000 clones, 60% to 85% appearing once. The sequenced sample was PBMCs. All receptors come from a woman in her thirties or forties in good health. Some clones in this sample may be carry-over from other donors' samples.

This clone occurred a few times. This chain uses TRBV7-2 with TRBJ1-4; D possibly corresponds to TRBD1 (6 bases). The CDR3 contains 15 residues. Germline values: CDR1 SGHTA, CDR2 FQGNSA. Trimming removed 5 bases at V and 8 bases at J, with 18 bases between. The CDR3 is CASSPDSGAGEKLFF. For the CDR3, the DNA is TGTGCCAGCAGCCCCGACTCAGGGGCAGGGGAAAAACTGTTTTTT.

Here the CDR3 DNA reads TGTGCCAGCAGCCCCGGAGGAGAGACCCAGTACTTC. Protein: CASSPGGETQYF. The chain links TRBV9 to TRBJ2-5, with D possibly being TRBD2 (5 bases). Germline V lookup: CDR1 SGDLS, CDR2 YYNGEE. The CDR3 contains 12 residues. V lost 4 bases and J lost 4, with 8 bases in between.

The chain couples TRBV9 to TRBJ1-1; no definite D call. Between the trimmed V and J ends, which lost 4 bases and 5 bases, there was a span of 15 bases. CDR3 length: 14 amino acids. The germline gives CDR1 SGDLS, CDR2 YYNGEE. In nucleotides, the CDR3 is TGTGCCAGCAGCCCGACCCTGACCTGGACTGAAGCTTTCTTT. This codes for CASSPTLTWTEAFF.

The chain carries TRBV7-8 and TRBJ1-3; D might be TRBD1 (6 bases). The CDR3 covers 15 residues. The ends were cut back, 1 base at V and 3 bases at J, with 10 bases in the middle. Per germline, CDR1 SGHVS and CDR2 FQNEAQ. CDR3 region: CASSLGGGYGNTIYF. CDR3 bases: TGTGCCAGCAGCTTAGGAGGGGGTTATGGAAACACCATATATTTT.

The chain carries TRBV7-6 and TRBJ2-7, with TRBD1 matching 8 bases. V was clipped by 5 bases and J by 3 bases; unmatched bases: 6. Looked up from germline, CDR1 is SGHVS and CDR2 is FNYEAQ. This CDR3 has 14 amino acids. CDR3 nucleotide sequence: TGTGCCAGCAGCCAGGGACAGGCTTTCTACGAGCAGTACTTC. Translation gives CASSQGQAFYEQYF.

A single count supports this clone. This likely stems from a read error, as it lies one base from a far larger clone. The same CDR3 can be traced to other DNA sequences in this sample. The chain carries TRBV19 and TRBJ2-7, with a possible D match to TRBD2 (6 bases). This CDR3 has 16 amino acids. Trimming cost V 1 base and J 5 bases, with 18 bases left between them. The germline CDR1 and CDR2 sequences are LNHDA and SQIVND (reference sequence). The CDR3 nucleotides read TGTGCCAGTAGTATAGCCCTAGCAGGAGGGAACCACGAGCAGTACTTC. Translation gives CASSIALAGGNHEQYF.

The count of this clone is one. It differs at one base from a far larger clone, so likely a read error. The rearrangement uses TRBV5-3 and TRBJ2-7, with TRBD2 as a possible D gene (6 bases). TRBV5-3 is an open reading frame whose function is uncertain. The CDR3 runs 15 residues. CDR3 amino acids: CARSLAPGASVPWPF. The CDR3, as DNA: TGTGCCAGAAGCTTGGCCCCCGGGGCTAGCGTACCCTGGCCCTTC.

This clone was seen only a few times. The sample has other DNA sequences that encode this CDR3 too. The V call is TRBV7-2, the J call TRBJ2-5, with 9 bases lining up with TRBD2. V shed 1 base, J shed 5 bases, and the junction held 5 bases outside the gene matches. The V gene's germline CDR1 is SGHTA and CDR2 FQGNSA. The CDR3 contains 15 residues. The CDR3, as DNA: TGTGCCAGCAGCTTAGTAGCGGGAGTTGGTGAGACCCAGTACTTC. It specifies CASSLVAGVGETQYF.

The V and J genes are TRBV7-2 and TRBJ1-1, with 10 bases identical to TRBD1. CDR3 length equals 15 residues. The junction had 4 bases not matched to a gene; V was cut back by 2 bases and J by 4 bases. Germline V gives CDR1 SGHTA, CDR2 FQGNSA. This CDR3 is CASSLMTGGGTEAFF. CDR3 DNA: TGTGCCAGCAGCTTAATGACAGGGGGCGGCACTGAAGCTTTCTTT.

The rearrangement links TRBV29-1 to TRBJ1-1, with 10 bases matching TRBD1. The CDR3 extends over 13 amino acids. Germline trimming cut 5 bases from V and 4 bases from J; bases unmatched to any gene: 4. CDR1 SQVTM and CDR2 ANQGSEA come from the germline V gene. Here the CDR3 DNA reads TGCAGCGTTTACCGGGACAGGGGCACTGAAGCTTTCTTT. This codes for CSVYRDRGTEAFF. Supplemented by reference TRBV29-1 and TRBJ1-1, the full variable domain reads SAVISQKPSRDICQRGTSLTIQCQVDSQVTMMFWYRQQPGQSLTLIATANQGSEATYESGFVIDKFPISRPNLTFSTLTVSNMSPEDSSIYLCSVYRDRGTEAFFGQGTRLTVV.

Notes on this clone: Distinct nucleotide sequences in the sample also encode this CDR3. This rearrangement joins TRBV5-1 to TRBJ1-4; no reliable D call. V lost 0 bases, J lost 0 bases, and 6 bases lay in between. The CDR3 extends over 15 amino acids. The germline V gene has CDR1 SGHRS and CDR2 YFSETQ. CDR3 DNA sequence: TGCGCCAGCAGCTTGGTTGGGGCAACTAATGAAAAACTGTTTTTT. Translated: CASSLVGATNEKLFF.

The chain links TRBV7-2 to TRBJ1-1, with D possibly matching TRBD1 (5 bases). The V and J ends lost 5 bases and 7 bases respectively, with 14 bases between them. The germline V gene has CDR1 SGHTA and CDR2 FQGNSA. This CDR3 is 13 amino acids long. Here the CDR3 DNA reads TGTGCCAGCAGCCGGGGCGCAGAAGGTGAAGCTTTCTTT. It translates to CASSRGAEGEAFF.

This sequence joins TRBV7-8 and TRBJ2-7; 14 nucleotides agree with TRBD2. Germline lookup yields CDR1 SGHVS and CDR2 FQNEAQ. The CDR3 is 15 residues long. V lost 5 bases, J lost 4 bases, and 4 bases stayed unmatched. DNA for the CDR3: TGTGCCAGCAGCCGACTAGCGGGAGGGTCATACGAGCAGTACTTC. As protein: CASSRLAGGSYEQYF.

The chain combines TRBV27 with TRBJ2-1; D remains unclear. Trimming stripped 5 bases from V and 9 bases from J, with 14 bases between. The CDR3 is 13 residues long. Germline lookup yields CDR1 MNHEY and CDR2 SMNVEV (reference sequence). CDR3 amino acids: CASSLLPTAEQFF. The CDR3 coding sequence is TGTGCCAGCAGTCTCCTCCCGACCGCTGAGCAGTTCTTC.

This clone turned up a few times. This likely reflects a read error, since a far larger clone is one base away. V gene TRBV6-6 combines with J gene TRBJ2-7, with 10 bases that match TRBD2. Trimming removed 2 bases from V and 0 bases from J; junction bases left unmatched: 4. There are 16 residues in the CDR3. CDR1 is MNHNY and CDR2 is SVGAGI in the germline V gene (reference sequence). CDR3 region: CASSYAASGSSYEQYF. For the CDR3, the DNA is TGTGCCAGCAGTTACGCGGCTAGCGGGAGCTCCTACGAGCAGTACTTC.

The genes are TRBV5-4 and TRBJ1-1, with D possibly matching TRBD1 (6 bases). This CDR3 is 14 amino acids long. CDR1 is SGHNT, CDR2 YYREEE, per germline (reference sequence). The V gene lost 2 bases and the J gene lost 1 base, with 9 bases spanning the gap. The CDR3 loop reads CASSLPGENTEAFF. Here the CDR3 DNA reads TGTGCCAGCAGCTTACCAGGGGAGAACACTGAAGCTTTCTTT. The entire variable domain, with the rest obtained from reference TRBV5-4 and TRBJ1-1, is as follows: ETGVTQSPTHLIKTRGQQVTLRCSSQSGHNTVSWYQQALGQGPQFIFQYYREEENGRGNFPPRFSGLQFPNYSSELNVNALELDDSALYLCASSLPGENTEAFFGQGTRLTVV.

The sample holds many counts of this clone. This sequence joins TRBV25-1 and TRBJ2-7; D perhaps matches TRBD2 (5 bases). This CDR3 has 14 residues. CDR1 is MGHDK, CDR2 SYGVNS, per germline. The ends were cut back, 6 bases at V and 0 bases at J, with 12 bases in the middle. CDR3 residues: CASSPRGFSYEQYF. CDR3 nucleotide sequence: TGTGCCAGCAGCCCCCGGGGATTCTCCTACGAGCAGTACTTC.

This clone was recorded a few times. CDR3 protein: CASSGGGGPAYEQYF. In DNA form, the CDR3 reads TGTGCCAGCAGTGGAGGGGGAGGGCCCGCCTACGAGCAGTACTTC. V usage is TRBV6-1 and J usage is TRBJ2-7; D perhaps matches TRBD2 (7 bases). This CDR3 is built from 15 residues. Germline assignment: CDR1 MNHNS and CDR2 SASEGT. V lost 4 bases and J lost 2, with 15 bases in between.

The chain has TRBV23-1 and TRBJ2-1; D gene ambiguous. TRBV23-1 counts as an open reading frame of uncertain function. Trimming took off 2 bases at V and 2 bases at J, with 19 bases between the two ends. This CDR3 comprises 18 residues. CDR3 amino acids: CASSQVFWPPPTYNEQFF. Here the CDR3 DNA reads TGCGCCAGCAGTCAAGTATTCTGGCCACCACCTACCTACAATGAGCAGTTCTTC.